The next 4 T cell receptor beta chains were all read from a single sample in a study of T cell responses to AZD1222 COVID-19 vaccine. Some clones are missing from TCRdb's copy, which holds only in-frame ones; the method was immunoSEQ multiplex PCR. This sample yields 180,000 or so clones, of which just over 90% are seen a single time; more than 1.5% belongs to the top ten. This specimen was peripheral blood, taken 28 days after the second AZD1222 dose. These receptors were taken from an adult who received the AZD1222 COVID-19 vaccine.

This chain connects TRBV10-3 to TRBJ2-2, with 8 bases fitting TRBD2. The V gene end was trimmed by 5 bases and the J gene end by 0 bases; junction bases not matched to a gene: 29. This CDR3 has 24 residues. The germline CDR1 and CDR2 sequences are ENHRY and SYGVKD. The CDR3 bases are TGTGCCATCAGTCTCAGTGGGGATAGCGGGAATACCCTACCCCCACCGGCGAACACCGGGGAGCTGTTTTTT. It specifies CAISLSGDSGNTLPPPANTGELFF.

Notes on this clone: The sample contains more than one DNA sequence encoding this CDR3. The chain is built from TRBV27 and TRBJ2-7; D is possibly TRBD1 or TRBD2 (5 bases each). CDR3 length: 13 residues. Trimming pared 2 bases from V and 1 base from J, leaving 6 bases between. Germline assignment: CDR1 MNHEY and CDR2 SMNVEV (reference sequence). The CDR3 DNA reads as TGTGCCAGCAGTTTAGGGGGATCCTACGAGCAGTACTTC. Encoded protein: CASSLGGSYEQYF.

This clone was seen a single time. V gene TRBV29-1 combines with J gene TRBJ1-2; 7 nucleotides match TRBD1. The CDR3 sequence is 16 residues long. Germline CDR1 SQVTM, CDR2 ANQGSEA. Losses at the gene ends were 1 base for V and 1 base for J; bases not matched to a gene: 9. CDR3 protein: CSVEGLGQEINYGYTF. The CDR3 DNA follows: TGCAGCGTTGAAGGTCTAGGACAGGAGATTAACTATGGCTACACCTTC.

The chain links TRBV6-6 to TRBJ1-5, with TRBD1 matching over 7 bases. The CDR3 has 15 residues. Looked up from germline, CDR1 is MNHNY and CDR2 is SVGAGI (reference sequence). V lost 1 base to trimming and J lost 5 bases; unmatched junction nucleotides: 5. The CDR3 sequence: CASSYYITGDQPQHF. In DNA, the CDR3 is TGTGCCAGCAGTTACTACATCACAGGGGATCAGCCCCAGCATTTT.